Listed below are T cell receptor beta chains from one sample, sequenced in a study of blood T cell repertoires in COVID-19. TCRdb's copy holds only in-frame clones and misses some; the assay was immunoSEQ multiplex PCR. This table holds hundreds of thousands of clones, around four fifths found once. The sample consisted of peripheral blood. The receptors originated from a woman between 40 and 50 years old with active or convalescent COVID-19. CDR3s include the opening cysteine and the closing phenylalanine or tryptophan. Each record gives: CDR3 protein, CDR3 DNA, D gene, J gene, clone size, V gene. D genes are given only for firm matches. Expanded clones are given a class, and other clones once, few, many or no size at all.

CDR3 protein: CASSQEQSPPRYYEQYF
CDR3 DNA: TGTGCCAGCAGCCAAGAACAGAGTCCCCCACGGTACTACGAGCAGTACTTC
D gene: NA
J gene: TRBJ2-7
clone size: NA
V gene: TRBV14

CDR3 protein: CASSYLGTRGNTIYF
CDR3 DNA: TGCGCCAGCAGCTATCTCGGGACTCGGGGAAACACCATATATTTT
D gene: NA
J gene: TRBJ1-3
clone size: once
V gene: TRBV5-1

CDR3 protein: CASNLLAEGYQAFF
CDR3 DNA: TGTGCCAGCAACCTTTTAGCCGAGGGTTATCAAGCTTTCTTT
D gene: NA
J gene: TRBJ1-1
clone size: NA
V gene: TRBV7-8

CDR3 protein: CAWSGTATNQPQHF
CDR3 DNA: TGTGCCTGGAGTGGGACAGCCACCAATCAGCCCCAGCATTTT
D gene: NA
J gene: TRBJ1-5
clone size: NA
V gene: TRBV30

CDR3 protein: CAGAIERRGNQPQHF
CDR3 DNA: TGTGCCGGGGCTATTGAGCGGAGGGGCAATCAGCCCCAGCATTTT
D gene: NA
J gene: TRBJ1-5
clone size: NA
V gene: TRBV3-1/TRBV3-2

CDR3 protein: CASSTDRAGELFF
CDR3 DNA: TGTGCCAGCAGCACGGACAGGGCCGGGGAGCTGTTTTTT
D gene: TRBD1
J gene: TRBJ2-2
clone size: NA
V gene: TRBV5-4

CDR3 protein: CASSPRVPGAYNEQFF
CDR3 DNA: TGTGCCAGCTCACCACGGGTTCCGGGGGCCTACAATGAGCAGTTCTTC
D gene: NA
J gene: TRBJ2-1
clone size: NA
V gene: TRBV18

CDR3 protein: CASSPDRDYGYTF
CDR3 DNA: TGTGCCAGCAGCCCGGACAGGGACTATGGCTACACCTTC
D gene: TRBD1
J gene: TRBJ1-2
clone size: NA
V gene: TRBV9

CDR3 protein: CASSAGTAFYGYTF
CDR3 DNA: TGTGCCAGTAGTGCAGGGACAGCCTTCTATGGCTACACCTTC
D gene: TRBD1
J gene: TRBJ1-2
clone size: NA
V gene: TRBV19

CDR3 protein: CASSEFGVTSGNTIYF
CDR3 DNA: TGTGCCAGCAGTGAATTCGGGGTAACGTCTGGAAACACCATATATTTT
D gene: NA
J gene: TRBJ1-3
clone size: NA
V gene: TRBV6-1

CDR3 protein: CASRYRGLGYTGELFF
CDR3 DNA: TGTGCCAGCAGATACCGGGGACTTGGGTACACCGGGGAGCTGTTTTTT
D gene: NA
J gene: TRBJ2-2
clone size: NA
V gene: TRBV6-5

CDR3 protein: CSASSVSPRGSMNTEAFF
CDR3 DNA: TGCAGTGCTAGTTCTGTGTCCCCTCGGGGATCAATGAACACTGAAGCTTTCTTT
D gene: NA
J gene: TRBJ1-1
clone size: NA
V gene: TRBV20-1

CDR3 protein: CASSSRDRGTGDSNQPQHF
CDR3 DNA: TGCGCCAGCAGTTCCCGGGACAGGGGAACGGGGGATAGCAATCAGCCCCAGCATTTT
D gene: TRBD1
J gene: TRBJ1-5
clone size: NA
V gene: TRBV23-1

CDR3 protein: CASSLQGARTDTQYF
CDR3 DNA: TGCGCCAGCAGCTTGCAGGGGGCCCGCACAGATACGCAGTATTTT
D gene: TRBD1
J gene: TRBJ2-3
clone size: NA
V gene: TRBV5-1

CDR3 protein: CASRCRDEKLFF
CDR3 DNA: TGCGCCAGCCGGTGCCGGGATGAAAAACTGTTTTTT
D gene: NA
J gene: TRBJ1-4
clone size: NA
V gene: TRBV23-1

CDR3 protein: CASSEGLAGYGGDEQFF
CDR3 DNA: TGTGCCAGCAGTGAAGGGCTAGCGGGATATGGCGGCGATGAGCAGTTCTTC
D gene: TRBD2
J gene: TRBJ2-1
clone size: NA
V gene: TRBV6-1

CDR3 protein: CASTVTIAPRETQYF
CDR3 DNA: TGTGCCAGCACCGTCACGATAGCTCCCCGAGAGACCCAGTACTTC
D gene: NA
J gene: TRBJ2-5
clone size: NA
V gene: TRBV7-6

CDR3 protein: CAWESRQGGETQYF
CDR3 DNA: TGTGCCTGGGAAAGTCGACAGGGCGGAGAGACCCAGTACTTC
D gene: TRBD1
J gene: TRBJ2-5
clone size: NA
V gene: TRBV30

CDR3 protein: CASSLDGGFTDTQYF
CDR3 DNA: TGTGCCAGTAGTCTCGATGGGGGGTTCACAGATACGCAGTATTTT
D gene: NA
J gene: TRBJ2-3
clone size: NA
V gene: TRBV19

CDR3 protein: CASSSPFRGDSGNTIYF
CDR3 DNA: TGTGCCAGCAGCTCCCCCTTTCGGGGAGACTCTGGAAACACCATATATTTT
D gene: NA
J gene: TRBJ1-3
clone size: NA
V gene: TRBV11-2

CDR3 protein: CASSAGTGARGQYF
CDR3 DNA: TGTGCCAGCAGCGCCGGGACAGGGGCCCGCGGGCAGTACTTC
D gene: TRBD1
J gene: TRBJ2-7
clone size: NA
V gene: TRBV9

CDR3 protein: CASSLVVGSGDGYTF
CDR3 DNA: TGTGCCAGCAGCTTAGTCGTCGGGTCAGGGGATGGCTACACCTTC
D gene: NA
J gene: TRBJ1-2
clone size: NA
V gene: TRBV7-2

CDR3 protein: CASRGTGQPQHF
CDR3 DNA: TGTGCCAGCAGGGGGACAGGCCAGCCCCAGCATTTT
D gene: TRBD1
J gene: TRBJ1-5
clone size: NA
V gene: TRBV6-5

CDR3 protein: CATSQPGQGDTEAFF
CDR3 DNA: TGTGCCACCAGTCAACCGGGACAGGGGGACACTGAAGCTTTCTTT
D gene: TRBD1
J gene: TRBJ1-1
clone size: NA
V gene: TRBV24-1

CDR3 protein: CASSKRTSGPNEQFF
CDR3 DNA: TGTGCCAGCAGCAAGAGGACTAGCGGCCCCAATGAGCAGTTCTTC
D gene: TRBD2
J gene: TRBJ2-1
clone size: NA
V gene: TRBV5-5

CDR3 protein: CASSPGQGNYGYTF
CDR3 DNA: TGTGCCAGCAGCCCGGGACAGGGGAACTATGGCTACACCTTC
D gene: TRBD1
J gene: TRBJ1-2
clone size: NA
V gene: TRBV5-4

CDR3 protein: CASSRGNYGYTF
CDR3 DNA: TGTGCCAGCAGCCGCGGTAACTATGGCTACACCTTC
D gene: NA
J gene: TRBJ1-2
clone size: NA
V gene: TRBV7-9

CDR3 protein: CASGLVLGGFSNQPQHF
CDR3 DNA: TGTGCTAGTGGTTTGGTATTGGGAGGGTTTAGCAATCAGCCCCAGCATTTT
D gene: NA
J gene: TRBJ1-5
clone size: once
V gene: TRBV12-5

CDR3 protein: CASSYPGLWWGYTF
CDR3 DNA: TGTGCCAGCAGCTATCCCGGACTCTGGTGGGGCTACACCTTC
D gene: NA
J gene: TRBJ1-2
clone size: NA
V gene: TRBV7-9

CDR3 protein: CASSKTGATREQYF
CDR3 DNA: TGTGCCAGCAGCAAGACAGGGGCTACAAGGGAGCAGTACTTC
D gene: NA
J gene: TRBJ2-7
clone size: NA
V gene: TRBV21-1

CDR3 protein: CASSPGQGDTEAFF
CDR3 DNA: TGCGCCAGCAGCCCGGGACAGGGCGACACTGAAGCTTTCTTT
D gene: TRBD1
J gene: TRBJ1-1
clone size: NA
V gene: TRBV4-3

CDR3 protein: CASSYSRTGGNGYTF
CDR3 DNA: TGTGCCAGCAGTTACTCGAGGACAGGGGGGAATGGCTACACCTTC
D gene: TRBD1
J gene: TRBJ1-2
clone size: NA
V gene: TRBV6-5

CDR3 protein: CATSDLGGGGKNEQFF
CDR3 DNA: TGTGCCACCAGTGATTTGGGCGGCGGGGGCAAGAATGAGCAGTTCTTC
D gene: NA
J gene: TRBJ2-1
clone size: NA
V gene: TRBV24-1

CDR3 protein: CASRAQGLPTDTQYF
CDR3 DNA: TGTGCCAGCAGGGCACAGGGGCTCCCCACAGATACGCAGTATTTT
D gene: TRBD1
J gene: TRBJ2-3
clone size: NA
V gene: TRBV2

CDR3 protein: CASSFQRSSYEQYF
CDR3 DNA: TGTGCCAGCAGTTTCCAGCGGAGCTCCTACGAGCAGTACTTC
D gene: NA
J gene: TRBJ2-7
clone size: NA
V gene: TRBV27

CDR3 protein: CASSRYRKPNEAFF
CDR3 DNA: TGTGCCAGCAGCCGATACAGAAAACCTAATGAAGCTTTCTTT
D gene: NA
J gene: TRBJ1-1
clone size: NA
V gene: TRBV11-2

CDR3 protein: CASSSGLAGTYEQYF
CDR3 DNA: TGTGCCAGCAGCTCCGGACTAGCGGGGACCTACGAGCAGTACTTC
D gene: TRBD2
J gene: TRBJ2-7
clone size: NA
V gene: TRBV11-2

CDR3 protein: CASSPRARTANTGELFF
CDR3 DNA: TGTGCCAGCAGCCCAAGAGCCCGGACAGCGAACACCGGGGAGCTGTTTTTT
D gene: NA
J gene: TRBJ2-2
clone size: NA
V gene: TRBV11-3

CDR3 protein: CASSLDRGNTIYF
CDR3 DNA: TGTGCCAGCAGCCTCGACAGGGGAAACACCATATATTTT
D gene: NA
J gene: TRBJ1-3
clone size: once
V gene: TRBV16

CDR3 protein: CASSYDLGQGFQPQHF
CDR3 DNA: TGTGCCAGCAGTTACGACCTTGGACAGGGTTTTCAGCCCCAGCATTTT
D gene: TRBD1
J gene: TRBJ1-5
clone size: NA
V gene: TRBV6-2/TRBV6-3

CDR3 protein: CASSYSINEQFF
CDR3 DNA: TGTGCCAGCAGTTACTCTATTAATGAGCAGTTCTTC
D gene: NA
J gene: TRBJ2-1
clone size: NA
V gene: TRBV6-5

CDR3 protein: CASSLGLAGVEQFF
CDR3 DNA: TGCGCCAGCAGCTTGGGACTAGCGGGAGTTGAGCAGTTCTTC
D gene: TRBD2
J gene: TRBJ2-1
clone size: NA
V gene: TRBV5-1

CDR3 protein: CASSFLSGSVTDTQYF
CDR3 DNA: TGTGCCAGCAGCTTCCTTAGCGGGAGTGTCACAGATACGCAGTATTTT
D gene: TRBD2
J gene: TRBJ2-3
clone size: NA
V gene: TRBV5-6